This T cell receptor beta chain was sequenced for a study of blood T cells in healthy people across ages. The germline V gene encodes CDR1 GTSNPN and CDR2 SVGIG (reference sequence). The CDR3 extends over 13 amino acids. Deletions cut 3 bases from V and 2 bases from J, with 10 bases between. Alongside a J-beta primer mix, a sample-barcoded 5' primer served in a second PCR lasting roughly 7 to 11 cycles. TCRdb re-called the 5' RACE reads through MiXCR, storing one row per CDR3 protein. The data show approximately 780,000 distinct CDR3 sequences, 25% to 30% seen once. The same specimen was also included in a second study, on T cells of mothers and their children. That paper notes: It was related mother-child pairs that showed slightly higher overlap than unrelated pairs, without reaching significance.

The source material was blood. The genes are TRBV30 and TRBJ1-1, with unresolved D. This TCR was recovered from a boy aged 5 to 17 in good health. CDR3 loop: CAWRPRLNTEAFF. As DNA, the CDR3 is TGTGCCTGGAGGCCGCGGTTAAACACTGAAGCTTTCTTT.